Shown below are 31 T cell receptor beta chains from a single sample sequenced in a study of shared clonotypes between healthy human individuals. Assay used: immunoSEQ multiplex PCR; TCRdb lists only in-frame clones, some missing. The table shows 1.6 million or so clones, with around 95% occurring only once. Sequences were obtained from naive CD4+ T cells sorted from blood. Regarding subset: CD45RA+ positively selected. The receptors shown here come from a man aged 25-45 years in good health.

J is TRBJ2-1 and V is TRBV15; TRBD2 matches at 10 bases. Losses at the gene ends were 2 bases for V and 2 bases for J; bases not matched to a gene: 3. The germline CDR1 and CDR2 sequences are LNHNV and YYDKDF (reference sequence). CDR3 length: 16 residues. This CDR3 is CATSRRSGRAYNEQFF. The CDR3 DNA sequence: TGTGCCACCAGCAGACGAAGCGGGAGGGCCTACAATGAGCAGTTCTTC.

This rearrangement joins TRBV28 to TRBJ2-5; D call uncertain. V shed 2 bases and J shed 7 bases, with 17 bases lying between them. CDR3 length equals 15 residues. The germline V gene encodes CDR1 MDHEN and CDR2 SYDVKM. CDR3 loop: CASSLVRPTLGTQYF. CDR3 nucleotides: TGTGCCAGCAGTTTAGTTCGACCGACTCTCGGGACCCAGTACTTC.

The CDR3 sequence is CSARSNEKLFF. CDR3 bases: TGCAGTGCCAGAAGTAATGAAAAACTGTTTTTT. The rearrangement joins TRBV20-1 to TRBJ1-4; D gene uncertain. The V and J ends lost 6 bases and 4 bases respectively, with 6 bases between them. CDR1 is DFQATT and CDR2 is SNEGSKA in the germline V gene (reference sequence). This CDR3 contains 11 residues.

V and J are TRBV6-1 and TRBJ1-2, with D hard to call. CDR1 and CDR2 (germline): MNHNS, SASEGT. Trimming stripped 4 bases from V and 4 bases from J, with 19 bases between. CDR3 length equals 16 residues. The CDR3 nucleotides read TGTGCCAGCAGTGCTACTCAAGGCCCACACAGCTATGGCTACACCTTC. Translated: CASSATQGPHSYGYTF.

This chain joins TRBV5-1 and TRBJ2-1; 13 bases fit TRBD2. Germline V gives CDR1 SGHRS, CDR2 YFSETQ. The CDR3 has 16 residues. Trimming at V came to 1 base and at J to 9 bases, leaving 7 bases not matched to a gene. The CDR3 sequence: CASSLRTSGRAGEQFF. Here the CDR3 DNA reads TGCGCCAGCAGCTTGCGGACTAGCGGGAGAGCGGGTGAGCAGTTCTTC.

This rearrangement joins TRBV10-2 to TRBJ2-3, with 9 bases lining up with TRBD2. Germline CDR1 reads WSHSY; CDR2 reads SAAADI. With 3 bases clipped from V and 6 bases from J, the junction kept 19 bases outside the gene matches. The CDR3 spans 19 residues. The CDR3 is CASSDVRLAGRSVPDTQYF. Here the CDR3 DNA reads TGCGCCAGCAGTGACGTAAGGCTAGCGGGAAGGAGTGTTCCGGATACGCAGTATTTT.

The CDR3 nucleotides are TGTGCCAGCCGACCGGGTCTGGGATATGGCTACACCTTC. It specifies CASRPGLGYGYTF. The gene calls are TRBV2 and TRBJ1-2; no reliable D call. Germline V CDR1 and CDR2: SNHLY, FYNNEI. The CDR3 has 13 residues. V lost 8 bases to trimming and J lost 5 bases, with 15 bases between them. The variable domain in full, with the rest retrieved from reference TRBV2 and TRBJ1-2, is EPEVTQTPSHQVTQMGQEVILRCVPISNHLYFYWYRQILGQKVEFLVSFYNNEISEKSEIFDDQFSVERPDGSNFTLKIRSTKLEDSAMYFCASRPGLGYGYTFGSGTRLTVV.

The rearrangement links TRBV30 to TRBJ2-2, with a possible D match to TRBD2 (5 bases). Germline V lookup: CDR1 GTSNPN, CDR2 SVGIG (reference sequence). This CDR3 region has 13 residues. V gave up 0 bases and J gave up 6 bases, with 8 bases separating them. This CDR3 is CAWSVQEAGELFF. The CDR3 DNA reads as TGTGCCTGGAGTGTCCAGGAGGCCGGGGAGCTGTTTTTT.

V usage is TRBV27 and J usage is TRBJ1-2; 9 bases are a match to TRBD1. The junction had 9 bases not matched to a gene; V was cut back by 5 bases and J by 5 bases. The length of the CDR3 is 15 residues. Germline V lookup: CDR1 MNHEY, CDR2 SMNVEV (reference sequence). Here the CDR3 DNA reads TGTGCCAGCAGTCAAACGGACAGGGGAATATATGGCTACACCTTC. It codes for CASSQTDRGIYGYTF.

V gene TRBV28 combines with J gene TRBJ2-1; either TRBD1 or TRBD2 may supply D (6 bases each). The CDR3 is 14 residues long. The V gene lost 3 bases and the J gene lost 7 bases, with 13 bases spanning the gap. Per germline, CDR1 MDHEN and CDR2 SYDVKM. CDR3 nucleotides: TGTGCCAGCAGTTTCGGGGGCAATATAAATGAGCAGTTCTTC. Its translation is CASSFGGNINEQFF.

The chain links TRBV6-6 to TRBJ2-7, with 8 bases that match TRBD2. The CDR3 spans 14 residues. J lost 0 bases, V lost 6 bases, and 4 bases had no gene match. Per the germline V gene, CDR1 is MNHNY and CDR2 is SVGAGI (reference sequence). CDR3 nucleotides: TGTGCCAGCAGCCCTAGCGGGTACTCCTACGAGCAGTACTTC. This translates into CASSPSGYSYEQYF.

The sample holds one count of this clone. The V gene is TRBV7-9, the J gene TRBJ1-1; D unclear. The CDR3 extends over 13 amino acids. Germline values: CDR1 SEHNR, CDR2 FQNEAQ (reference sequence). V was pared by 5 bases and J by 0 bases, with 7 bases between. CDR3 region: CASSIRVNTEAFF. The CDR3, as DNA: TGTGCCAGCAGCATCCGGGTGAACACTGAAGCTTTCTTT.

This chain joins TRBV2 and TRBJ2-5; no clear D gene. CDR1 is SNHLY, CDR2 FYNNEI, per germline. This CDR3 contains 10 residues. V was cut by 6 bases and J by 7 bases, with 6 bases left in between. The CDR3 protein is CASRTGTQYF. DNA for the CDR3: TGTGCCAGCAGGACCGGGACCCAGTACTTC.

A note on this clone: This CDR3 is also generated by other DNA sequences in the sample. CDR3 in amino acids: CASSLGGTGELFF. The CDR3 DNA follows: TGCGCCAGCAGCTTGGGCGGCACCGGGGAGCTGTTTTTT. V gene TRBV5-1 combines with J gene TRBJ2-2; no clear D gene. CDR1 is SGHRS and CDR2 is YFSETQ in the germline V gene. The CDR3 loop spans 13 amino acids. The ends were cut back, 0 bases at V and 4 bases at J, with 4 bases in the middle.

This rearrangement joins TRBV5-1 to TRBJ2-7; a possible D gene is TRBD2 (6 bases). Germline lookup yields CDR1 SGHRS and CDR2 YFSETQ. Trimming removed 1 base from V and 7 bases from J, with 15 bases in between. The CDR3 is 14 residues long. The CDR3 protein is CASSLRDSRGEQYF. For the CDR3, the DNA is TGCGCCAGCAGCTTGCGGGACTCCCGAGGGGAGCAGTACTTC.

The chain joins TRBV5-6 to TRBJ2-7, with D possibly matching TRBD2 (6 bases). From germline, CDR1 is SGHDT and CDR2 YYEEEE. The V end was cut by 0 bases, the J end by 5 bases, with 18 bases between. This CDR3 spans 16 amino acids. The DNA of the CDR3 is TGTGCCAGCAGCTTGGATCGATACGGGAGACAGAACGAGCAGTACTTC. Encoded protein: CASSLDRYGRQNEQYF.

The chain joins TRBV7-2 to TRBJ2-3; weak D call: TRBD2 (6 bases). The CDR3 sequence is 15 residues long. Trimming took 5 bases from V and 1 from J, leaving 13 bases between them. Germline CDR1 reads SGHTA; CDR2 reads FQGNSA. The CDR3 coding sequence is TGTGCCAGCAGCACTACGGGACTCCGCACAGATACGCAGTATTTT. It specifies CASSTTGLRTDTQYF. Full variable domain (outside the CDR3, taken from reference TRBV7-2 and TRBJ2-3): GAGVSQSPSNKVTEKGKDVELRCDPISGHTALYWYRQSLGQGLEFLIYFQGNSAPDKSGLPSDRFSAERTGGSVSTLTIQRTQQEDSAVYLCASSTTGLRTDTQYFGPGTRLTVL.

The chain combines TRBV2 with TRBJ2-6; D call uncertain. V lost 4 bases and J lost 2, with 9 bases in between. The CDR3 runs to 15 residues. CDR1 is SNHLY and CDR2 is FYNNEI in the germline V gene. DNA for the CDR3: TGTGCCAGCAGTGTTATAAACACTGGGGCCAACGTCCTGACTTTC. Translating gives CASSVINTGANVLTF.

The chain combines TRBV4-3 with TRBJ2-7; D may be TRBD2 (5 bases). Germline CDR1 reads LGHNA; CDR2 reads YSLEER. The CDR3 has 15 amino acids. V was pared by 3 bases and J by 3 bases, with 15 bases between. As DNA, the CDR3 is TGCGCCAGCAGCCAGGGGAGTTCAGAGTTCTACGAGCAGTACTTC. Amino acid sequence: CASSQGSSEFYEQYF.

The rearrangement joins TRBV29-1 to TRBJ1-3; D gene uncertain. Trimming pared 0 bases from V and 4 bases from J, leaving 4 bases between. Germline CDR1 reads SQVTM; CDR2 reads ANQGSEA. The CDR3 covers 12 residues. The CDR3 region is CSVEDEGNTIYF. CDR3 in DNA: TGCAGCGTTGAAGACGAGGGAAACACCATATATTTT.

The chain links TRBV11-3 to TRBJ2-1; the match to TRBD1 covers 9 bases. CDR3 length: 18 residues. The germline gives CDR1 SGHNT, CDR2 YENEEA. Trimming removed 1 base from V and 3 bases from J; junction bases left unmatched: 10. In DNA, the CDR3 is TGTGCCAGCAGCTTAGTACCTGGGACAGGGAAAGGCTACAATGAGCAGTTCTTC. Its translation: CASSLVPGTGKGYNEQFF.

V usage is TRBV7-8 and J usage is TRBJ2-5; TRBD2 agrees at 11 bases. Losses at the gene ends were 0 bases for V and 4 bases for J; bases not matched to a gene: 7. The CDR3 totals 17 residues. Germline-derived CDR1 and CDR2 are SGHVS and FQNEAQ. The CDR3, as DNA: TGTGCCAGCAGCTTAGCGTCTAGCGGGAGGTACGGAGAGACCCAGTACTTC. Residues: CASSLASSGRYGETQYF.

This sequence joins TRBV5-6 and TRBJ2-3; D uncertain. Germline V CDR1 and CDR2: SGHDT, YYEEEE. Trimming removed 4 bases from V and 6 bases from J, with 9 bases in between. The CDR3 is made up of 12 amino acids. CDR3 in DNA: TGTGCCAGCAGCGAGACGATGGATACGCAGTATTTT. Protein sequence: CASSETMDTQYF.

To note about this clone: In the same sample, other DNA sequences code for this CDR3. CDR3 sequence reads: CASSESRVQETQYF. The CDR3 DNA follows: TGTGCCAGCAGTGAAAGCAGGGTCCAAGAGACCCAGTACTTC. The chain couples TRBV25-1 to TRBJ2-5, with D possibly being TRBD1 (5 bases). This CDR3 is 14 amino acids long. Germline V gene lookup returns CDR1 MGHDK and CDR2 SYGVNS. V was clipped by 2 bases and J by 1 base, with 8 bases between them.

The chain couples TRBV5-1 to TRBJ1-1; no definite D call. Germline CDR1 and CDR2: SGHRS and YFSETQ. The germline V and J ends were trimmed by 4 bases and 7 bases, with 14 bases remaining between them. The CDR3 spans 13 residues. For the CDR3, the DNA is TGCGCCAGCAGCCCCTCGAACAAAAATGAAGCTTTCTTT. This sequence encodes CASSPSNKNEAFF.

V gene TRBV19 combines with J gene TRBJ2-2, with 9 bases aligning to TRBD2. The CDR3 length is 14 residues. The V gene's germline CDR1 is LNHDA and CDR2 SQIVND (reference sequence). The trim removed 7 bases at V and 4 bases at J, leaving 4 bases unmatched. Here the CDR3 reads CASKAGGVTGELFF. In nucleotides, the CDR3 is TGTGCCAGTAAAGCGGGAGGAGTCACCGGGGAGCTGTTTTTT.

This clone has a single count. This chain joins TRBV7-2 and TRBJ2-1; TRBD1 agrees at 7 bases. CDR1 is SGHTA and CDR2 is FQGNSA in the germline V gene. Losses at the gene ends were 4 bases for V and 3 bases for J; bases not matched to a gene: 9. The CDR3 runs 16 residues. The CDR3: CASSSATGLIYNEQFF. The CDR3 DNA reads as TGTGCCAGCAGCTCTGCGACAGGGCTTATCTACAATGAGCAGTTCTTC.

With respect to this clone: This specimen includes other DNA sequences encoding the same CDR3. The chain has TRBV5-1 and TRBJ1-2; D is uncertain. CDR3 size: 14 residues. The V gene's germline CDR1 is SGHRS and CDR2 YFSETQ. V shed 2 bases and J shed 3 bases, with 11 bases lying between them. DNA of the CDR3: TGCGCCAGCAGCTTAGTCTCAGGTGACTATGGCTACACCTTC. It encodes CASSLVSGDYGYTF.

This clone was seen a single time. This sample also contains other DNA sequences that code for the same CDR3. The chain is built from TRBV7-6 and TRBJ1-1, with no clear D. Trimming left V 1 base short and J 2 bases short, with 5 bases between. The CDR3 covers 13 residues. CDR1 SGHVS and CDR2 FNYEAQ come from the germline V gene. CDR3 loop: CASSLDRNTEAFF. In DNA form, the CDR3 reads TGTGCCAGCAGCTTAGACAGAAACACTGAAGCTTTCTTT.

This chain joins TRBV25-1 and TRBJ1-1, with 7 bases identical to TRBD1. The CDR3 extends over 14 amino acids. V shed 6 bases and J 0 bases; nucleotides not matched to a gene: 4. The germline V gene has CDR1 MGHDK and CDR2 SYGVNS. The CDR3 DNA is TGTGCCAGCAGACAGACAGGGATGAACACTGAAGCTTTCTTT. It specifies CASRQTGMNTEAFF. The full variable domain, with the rest looked up from reference TRBV25-1 and TRBJ1-1, is EADIYQTPRYLVIGTGKKITLECSQTMGHDKMYWYQQDPGMELHLIHYSYGVNSTEKGDLSSESTVSRIRTEHFPLTLESARPSHTSQYLCASRQTGMNTEAFFGQGTRLTVV.

The chain employs TRBV2 and TRBJ2-3; 10 bases are shared with TRBD1. Looked up from germline, CDR1 is SNHLY and CDR2 is FYNNEI. This CDR3 has 14 amino acids. V lost 5 bases to trimming and J lost 5 bases; unmatched junction nucleotides: 4. The CDR3 reads CASSRQGAEDTQYF. The DNA for the CDR3 is TGTGCCAGCAGTAGACAGGGGGCAGAAGATACGCAGTATTTT.